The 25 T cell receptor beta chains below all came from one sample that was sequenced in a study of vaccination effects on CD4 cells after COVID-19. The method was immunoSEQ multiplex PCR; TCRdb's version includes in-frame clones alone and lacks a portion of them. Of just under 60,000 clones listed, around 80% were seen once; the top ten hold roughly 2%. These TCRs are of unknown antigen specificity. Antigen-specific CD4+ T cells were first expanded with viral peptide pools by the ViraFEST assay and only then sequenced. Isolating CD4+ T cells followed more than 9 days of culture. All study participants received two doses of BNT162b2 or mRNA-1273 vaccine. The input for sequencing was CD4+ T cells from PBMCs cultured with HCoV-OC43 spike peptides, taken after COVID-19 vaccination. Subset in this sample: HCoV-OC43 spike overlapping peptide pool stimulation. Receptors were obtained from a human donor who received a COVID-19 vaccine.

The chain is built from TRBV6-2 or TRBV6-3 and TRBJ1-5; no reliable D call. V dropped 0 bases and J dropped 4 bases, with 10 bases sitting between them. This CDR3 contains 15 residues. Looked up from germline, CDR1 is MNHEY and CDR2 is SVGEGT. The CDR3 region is CASSYSSGLNQPQHF. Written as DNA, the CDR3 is TGTGCCAGCAGTTACTCGAGTGGGCTAAATCAGCCCCAGCATTTT.

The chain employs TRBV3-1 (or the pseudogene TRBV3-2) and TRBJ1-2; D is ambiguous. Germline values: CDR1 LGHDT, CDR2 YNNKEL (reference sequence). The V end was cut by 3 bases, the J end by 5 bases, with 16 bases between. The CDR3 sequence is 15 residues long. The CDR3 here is CASSHYEPGLYGYTF. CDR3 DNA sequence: TGTGCCAGCAGCCATTATGAGCCCGGCTTATATGGCTACACCTTC.

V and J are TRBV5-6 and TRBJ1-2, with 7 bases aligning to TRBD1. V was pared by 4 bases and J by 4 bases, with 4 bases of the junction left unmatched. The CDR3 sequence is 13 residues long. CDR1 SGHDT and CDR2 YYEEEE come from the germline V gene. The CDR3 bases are TGTGCCAGCAGCCCGGACAGGCTCTATGGCTACACCTTC. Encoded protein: CASSPDRLYGYTF. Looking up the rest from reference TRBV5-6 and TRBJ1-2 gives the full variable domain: DAGVTQSPTHLIKTRGQQVTLRCSPKSGHDTVSWYQQALGQGPQFIFQYYEEEERQRGNFPDRFSGHQFPNYSSELNVNALLLGDSALYLCASSPDRLYGYTFGSGTRLTVV.

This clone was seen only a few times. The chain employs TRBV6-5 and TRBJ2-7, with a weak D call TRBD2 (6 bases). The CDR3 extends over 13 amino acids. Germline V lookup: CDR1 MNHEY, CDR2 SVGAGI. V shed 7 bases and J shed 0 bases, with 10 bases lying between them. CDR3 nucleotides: TGTGCCAGCACGGGGGTGAGCTCCTACGAGCAGTACGTC. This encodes CASTGVSSYEQYV.

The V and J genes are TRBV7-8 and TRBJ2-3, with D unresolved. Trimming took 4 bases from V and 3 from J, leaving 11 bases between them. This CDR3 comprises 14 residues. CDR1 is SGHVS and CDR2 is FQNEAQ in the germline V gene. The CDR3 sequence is CASSSVPQTDTQYF. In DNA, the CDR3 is TGTGCCAGCAGCTCAGTTCCTCAAACAGATACGCAGTATTTT.

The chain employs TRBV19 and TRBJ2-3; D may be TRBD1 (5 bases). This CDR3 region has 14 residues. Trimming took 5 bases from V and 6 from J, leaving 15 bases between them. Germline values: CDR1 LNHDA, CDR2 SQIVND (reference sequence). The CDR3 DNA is TGTGCCAGTAGTCCCGGACACGTCCGGGATACGCAGTATTTT. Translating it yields CASSPGHVRDTQYF.

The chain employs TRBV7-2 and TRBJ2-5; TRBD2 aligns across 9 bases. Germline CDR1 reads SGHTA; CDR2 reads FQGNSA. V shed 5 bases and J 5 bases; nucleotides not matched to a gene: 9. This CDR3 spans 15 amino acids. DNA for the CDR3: TGTGCCAGCAGCCCACAAGCGGGGGGAAGGGAGACCCAGTACTTC. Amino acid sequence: CASSPQAGGRETQYF. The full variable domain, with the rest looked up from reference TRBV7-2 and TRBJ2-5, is GAGVSQSPSNKVTEKGKDVELRCDPISGHTALYWYRQSLGQGLEFLIYFQGNSAPDKSGLPSDRFSAERTGGSVSTLTIQRTQQEDSAVYLCASSPQAGGRETQYFGPGTRLLVL.

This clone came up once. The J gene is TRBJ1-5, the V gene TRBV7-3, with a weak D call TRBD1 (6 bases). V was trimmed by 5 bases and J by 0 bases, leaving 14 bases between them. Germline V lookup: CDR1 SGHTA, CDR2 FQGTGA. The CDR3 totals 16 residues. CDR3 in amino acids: CASSRDRPYSNQPQHF. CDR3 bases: TGTGCCAGCAGCAGAGACAGGCCATATAGCAATCAGCCCCAGCATTTT.

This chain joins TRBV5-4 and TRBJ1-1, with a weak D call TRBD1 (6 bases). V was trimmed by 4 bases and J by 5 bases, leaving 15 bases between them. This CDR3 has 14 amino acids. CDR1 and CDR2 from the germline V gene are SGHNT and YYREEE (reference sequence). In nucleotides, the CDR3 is TGTGCCAGCAGCCGGGGGGGGCAGGATACTGAAGCTTTCTTT. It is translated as CASSRGGQDTEAFF.

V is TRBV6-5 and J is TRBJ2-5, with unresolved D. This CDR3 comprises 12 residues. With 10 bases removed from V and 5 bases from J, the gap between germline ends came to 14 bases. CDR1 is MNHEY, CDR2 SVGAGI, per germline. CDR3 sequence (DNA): TGTGCCACCGACTCCATCCGGGAGACCCAGTACTTC. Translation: CATDSIRETQYF.

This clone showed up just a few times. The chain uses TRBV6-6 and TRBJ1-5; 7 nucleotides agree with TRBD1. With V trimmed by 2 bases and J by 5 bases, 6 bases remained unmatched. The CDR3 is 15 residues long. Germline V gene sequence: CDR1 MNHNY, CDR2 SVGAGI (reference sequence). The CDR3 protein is CASSYTRGGDQPQHF. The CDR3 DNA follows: TGTGCCAGCAGTTACACCAGGGGGGGAGATCAGCCCCAGCATTTT.

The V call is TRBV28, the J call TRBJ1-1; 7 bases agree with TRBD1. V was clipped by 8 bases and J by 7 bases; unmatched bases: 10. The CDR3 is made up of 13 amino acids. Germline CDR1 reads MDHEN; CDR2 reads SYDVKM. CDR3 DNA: TGTGCCAGCCGATCGGACAGGCACCATGAAGCTTTCTTT. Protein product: CASRSDRHHEAFF.

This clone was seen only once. The CDR3 coding sequence is TGTGCCAGCAGCTGGACTGGTGAGCAGTTCTTC. It yields the protein CASSWTGEQFF. This rearrangement joins TRBV5-6 to TRBJ2-1, with D perhaps matching TRBD2 (5 bases). Germline V gene sequence: CDR1 SGHDT, CDR2 YYEEEE. The CDR3 is 11 amino acids. V lost 3 bases to trimming and J lost 9 bases, with 7 bases between them.

The CDR3 loop is CASSYIGGGANTEAFF. The DNA for the CDR3 is TGTGCCAGCAGTTACATAGGGGGGGGCGCGAACACTGAAGCTTTCTTT. The J gene is TRBJ1-1, the V gene TRBV6-2 or TRBV6-3; possible D gene TRBD1, 6 bases. The CDR3 is 16 amino acids. Trimming took off 2 bases at V and 1 base at J, with 14 bases between the two ends. Germline V CDR1 and CDR2: MNHEY, SVGEGT.

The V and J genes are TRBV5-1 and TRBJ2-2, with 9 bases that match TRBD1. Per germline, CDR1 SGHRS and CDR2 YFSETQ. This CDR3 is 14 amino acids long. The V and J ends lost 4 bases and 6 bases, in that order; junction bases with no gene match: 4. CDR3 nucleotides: TGCGCCAGCAGCACGGGACAGGGCGCCGGGGAGCTGTTTTTT. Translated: CASSTGQGAGELFF.

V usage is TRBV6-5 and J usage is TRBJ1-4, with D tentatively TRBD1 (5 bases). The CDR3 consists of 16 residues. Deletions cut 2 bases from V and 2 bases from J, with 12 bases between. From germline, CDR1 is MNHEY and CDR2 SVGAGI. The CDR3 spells CASSYRPGGTNEKLFF. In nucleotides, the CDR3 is TGTGCCAGCAGTTACCGACCGGGGGGGACTAATGAAAAACTGTTTTTT.

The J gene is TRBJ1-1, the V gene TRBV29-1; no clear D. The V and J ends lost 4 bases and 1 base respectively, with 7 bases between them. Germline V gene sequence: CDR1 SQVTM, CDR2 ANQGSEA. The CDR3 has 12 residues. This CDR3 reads CSVVPSNTEAFF. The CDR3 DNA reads TGCAGCGTTGTCCCCTCGAACACTGAAGCTTTCTTT.

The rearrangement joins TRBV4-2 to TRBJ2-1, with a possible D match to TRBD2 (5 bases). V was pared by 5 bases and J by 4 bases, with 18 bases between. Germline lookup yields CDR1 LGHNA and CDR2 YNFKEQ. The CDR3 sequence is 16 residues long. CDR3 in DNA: TGTGCCAGCAGCGTATCTACGGGATCCTTTTACAATGAGCAGTTCTTC. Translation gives CASSVSTGSFYNEQFF.

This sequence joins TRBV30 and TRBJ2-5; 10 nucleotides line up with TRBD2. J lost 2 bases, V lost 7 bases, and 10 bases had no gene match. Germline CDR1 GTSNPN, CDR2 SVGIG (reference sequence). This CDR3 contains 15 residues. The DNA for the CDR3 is TGTGCCTCAGCCGGGGGAGCGGGGGGGCAAGAGACCCAGTACTTC. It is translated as CASAGGAGGQETQYF.

The CDR3, as DNA: TGTGCCAGCAGCCAAGATCGGGCGGGAGGGACCCAGTACTTC. Protein product: CASSQDRAGGTQYF. The chain recombines TRBV3-1 (or the pseudogene TRBV3-2) with TRBJ2-5; 8 nucleotides match TRBD2. The CDR3 length is 14 residues. CDR1 and CDR2 (germline): LGHDT, YNNKEL (reference sequence). V was pared by 0 bases and J by 7 bases, with 4 bases of the junction left unmatched.

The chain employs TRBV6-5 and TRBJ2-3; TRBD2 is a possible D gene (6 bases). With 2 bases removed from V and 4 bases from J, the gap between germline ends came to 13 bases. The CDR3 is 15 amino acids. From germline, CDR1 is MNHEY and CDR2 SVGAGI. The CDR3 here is CASSYRVSGPDTQYF. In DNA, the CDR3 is TGTGCCAGCAGTTACCGGGTTAGCGGCCCAGATACGCAGTATTTT.

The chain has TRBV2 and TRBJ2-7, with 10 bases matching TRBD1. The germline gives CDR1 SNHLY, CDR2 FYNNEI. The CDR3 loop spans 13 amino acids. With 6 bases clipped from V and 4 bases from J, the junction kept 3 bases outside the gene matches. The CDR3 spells CASRGDRGYEQYV. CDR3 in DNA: TGTGCCAGCAGGGGGGACAGGGGATACGAGCAGTACGTC.

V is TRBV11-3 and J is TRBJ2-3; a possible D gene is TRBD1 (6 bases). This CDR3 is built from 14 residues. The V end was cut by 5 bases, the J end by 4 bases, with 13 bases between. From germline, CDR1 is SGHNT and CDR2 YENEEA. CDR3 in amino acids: CASSPARGADTQYF. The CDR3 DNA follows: TGTGCCAGCAGCCCCGCCAGGGGCGCAGATACGCAGTATTTT.

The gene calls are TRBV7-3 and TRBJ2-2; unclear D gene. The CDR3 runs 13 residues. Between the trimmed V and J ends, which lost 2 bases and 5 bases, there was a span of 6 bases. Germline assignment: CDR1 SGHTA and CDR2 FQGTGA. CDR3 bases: TGTGCCAGCAGCTTAGGGCCTACCGGGGAGCTGTTTTTT. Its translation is CASSLGPTGELFF.

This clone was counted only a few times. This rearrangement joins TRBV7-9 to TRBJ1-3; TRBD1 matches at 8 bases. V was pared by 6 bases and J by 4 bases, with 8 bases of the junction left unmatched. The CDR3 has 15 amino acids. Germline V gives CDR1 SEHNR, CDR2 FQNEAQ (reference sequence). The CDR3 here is CASSLGQVTGNTIYF. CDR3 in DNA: TGTGCCAGCAGTTTGGGACAGGTGACGGGAAACACCATATATTTT. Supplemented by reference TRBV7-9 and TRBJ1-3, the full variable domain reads DTGVSQNPRHKITKRGQNVTFRCDPISEHNRLYWYRQTLGQGPEFLTYFQNEAQLEKSRLLSDRFSAERPKGSFSTLEIQRTEQGDSAMYLCASSLGQVTGNTIYFGEGSWLTVV.